A selection of T cell receptor beta chains follows, all from one sample in a study of regulatory T cells in long-lasting Graves disease. TCRdb passed the multiplex PCR reads through MiXCR, listing each CDR3 protein once. The sample yields 400,000 to 550,000 distinct CDR3 sequences, approximately 16% seen once. A further study also used this sample, focusing on T cells in Graves' hyperthyroidism and ophthalmopathy.

The sample here was peripheral blood mononuclear cells (PBMCs), taken at new diagnosis, from a patient treated with antithyroid drugs. These receptors originate from a woman younger than 35 with Graves disease. Both conserved end residues are part of each CDR3. A D gene is named only where the DNA matches it firmly. Size tells how often a clone was seen (once, few, many) or the class of an expanded clone, and some rows leave it out.

abundance,d_gene,j_gene,v_gene,CDR3aa,CDR3nt
-,-,TRBJ1-1,TRBV11-2,CASSLGPEGSAFF,TGTGCCAGCAGCTTAGGCCCCGAGGGATCGGCTTTCTTT
many,-,TRBJ2-3,TRBV7-9,CASSFGRTEGDTQYF,TGTGCCAGCAGCTTTGGGAGGACTGAGGGAGATACGCAGTATTTT
few,TRBD2,TRBJ2-5,TRBV19,CASSPSLGLGETQYF,TGTGCCAGTAGTCCTTCCTTGGGACTAGGGGAGACCCAGTACTTC
few,-,TRBJ2-7,TRBV6-2/TRBV6-3,CASSPFTDSGSYEQYF,TGTGCCAGCAGCCCTTTTACAGACAGCGGGTCCTACGAGCAGTACTTC
many,-,TRBJ2-7,TRBV11-2,CASLARAGGYEQYF,TGTGCCAGCCTTGCAAGGGCCGGGGGATACGAGCAGTACTTC
many,TRBD1,TRBJ2-5,TRBV6-5,CASSSGTGGFETQYF,TGTGCCAGCAGTTCCGGGACAGGAGGATTTGAGACCCAGTACTTC
few,-,TRBJ1-2,TRBV20-1,CSARSSRGVGYTF,TGCAGTGCTAGAAGTAGCAGGGGTGTTGGCTACACCTTC
many,-,TRBJ2-3,TRBV18,CASSLSLTDTQYF,TGTGCCAGCTCACTCAGTCTCACAGATACGCAGTATTTT
many,-,TRBJ1-1,TRBV5-5,CASSVGTISTEAFF,TGTGCCAGCAGCGTGGGGACCATATCCACTGAAGCTTTCTTT
-,-,TRBJ2-7,TRBV14,CASSQVGRGGHEQYF,TGTGCCAGCAGCCAAGTCGGCAGGGGAGGCCACGAGCAGTACTTC
few,TRBD1,TRBJ2-3,TRBV7-9,CASSQQGVGTDTQYF,TGTGCCAGCAGCCAACAGGGGGTTGGTACAGATACGCAGTATTTT
many,-,TRBJ2-7,TRBV20-1,CSASVPVYEQYF,TGCAGTGCTAGTGTTCCAGTCTACGAGCAGTACTTC
few,TRBD1,TRBJ2-7,TRBV5-4,CASSLLGQGKGEQYF,TGTGCCAGCAGCTTGTTGGGACAGGGTAAGGGCGAGCAGTACTTC
many,-,TRBJ1-5,TRBV12-3/TRBV12-4,CASTPRGSGNQPQHF,TGTGCCAGCACCCCGCGGGGATCCGGCAATCAGCCCCAGCATTTT
-,TRBD2,TRBJ2-7,TRBV11-2,CASSLALAGAGEQYF,TGTGCCAGCAGCTTAGCACTAGCGGGAGCGGGTGAGCAGTACTTC
few,-,TRBJ1-2,TRBV28,CASSPSATGRGYTF,TGTGCCAGCAGTCCAAGCGCGACAGGTCGGGGCTACACCTTC
many,-,TRBJ2-3,TRBV6-5,CASSLEGADTQYF,TGTGCCAGCAGTTTAGAGGGGGCAGATACGCAGTATTTT
-,-,TRBJ2-1,TRBV18,CASSATTDNEQFF,TGTGCCAGCTCAGCTACGACAGACAATGAGCAGTTCTTC
many,TRBD2,TRBJ2-5,TRBV2,CASSDSGSQETQYF,TGTGCCAGCAGCGATAGCGGGAGCCAAGAGACCCAGTACTTC
many,TRBD1,TRBJ1-1,TRBV28,CASSFRRDRGTEAFF,TGTGCCAGCAGTTTCCGCCGGGACAGGGGGACTGAAGCTTTCTTT
many,TRBD2,TRBJ2-7,TRBV30,CAWSVRTSGRAAQYF,TGTGCCTGGAGTGTACGGACTAGCGGGAGGGCCGCGCAGTACTTC
few,TRBD1,TRBJ2-7,TRBV19,CASSIRPGTGGESKEQYF,TGTGCCAGTAGTATCCGGCCCGGGACAGGGGGCGAATCAAAAGAGCAGTACTTC
-,-,TRBJ2-3,TRBV6-1,CASSAIGSPTDTQYF,TGTGCCAGCAGTGCTATAGGGTCCCCCACAGATACGCAGTATTTT
-,-,TRBJ1-2,TRBV29-1,CSVRGLYGYTF,TGCAGCGTCCGGGGCCTCTATGGCTACACCTTC
many,-,TRBJ1-1,TRBV12-3/TRBV12-4,CASSPGQLEAFF,TGTGCCAGCAGCCCCGGACAGTTAGAAGCTTTCTTT
few,TRBD1,TRBJ1-2,TRBV12-5,CASGLATGGGYTF,TGTGCTAGTGGTTTGGCCACAGGGGGAGGCTACACCTTC
many,TRBD1,TRBJ1-6,TRBV5-5,CASSFSGGAGSPLHF,TGTGCCAGCAGCTTCTCAGGGGGCGCAGGTTCACCCCTCCACTTT
-,TRBD1,TRBJ2-2,TRBV6-2/TRBV6-3,CATTGTGISGELSF,TGTGCCACTACCGGGACAGGGATCTCCGGGGAGCTGTCTTTT
few,TRBD1,TRBJ2-5,TRBV28,CASKGLTGGETQYF,TGTGCCAGCAAGGGACTCACAGGGGGAGAGACCCAGTACTTC
few,TRBD2,TRBJ2-3,TRBV28,CAGGPRVAGDSTDTQYF,TGTGCCGGCGGACCGAGGGTAGCGGGAGATAGCACAGATACGCAGTATTTT
-,-,TRBJ2-5,TRBV6-2/TRBV6-3,CASSYLGNQGTQYF,TGTGCCAGCAGTTACCTGGGCAACCAAGGGACCCAGTACTTC
-,TRBD1,TRBJ1-2,TRBV12-3/TRBV12-4,CASRDRGTYGYTF,TGTGCCAGCAGGGACAGGGGGACCTATGGCTACACCTTC
-,TRBD1,TRBJ2-1,TRBV5-5,CASSRTGMNLYEQFF,TGTGCCAGCAGCAGGACAGGGATGAATCTCTACGAGCAGTTCTTC
-,-,TRBJ2-1,TRBV27,CASSFVENAEQFF,TGTGCCAGCAGTTTCGTCGAAAACGCTGAGCAGTTCTTC
many,-,TRBJ2-1,TRBV10-3,CAITPPPYNEQFF,TGTGCCATCACTCCTCCGCCCTACAATGAGCAGTTCTTC
-,-,TRBJ1-1,TRBV5-1,CASKSTGPLNEAVF,TGCGCCAGCAAATCCACAGGCCCCCTCAATGAAGCTGTCTTT
many,-,TRBJ1-1,TRBV30,CAWSDTEAFF,TGTGCCTGGAGTGACACTGAAGCTTTCTTT
-,TRBD2,TRBJ2-7,TRBV12-3/TRBV12-4,CASSSVTSGSEQYF,TGTGCCAGCAGTTCCGTGACTAGCGGGAGCGAGCAGTACTTC
many,TRBD1,TRBJ1-5,TRBV28,CASSLVTGSNQPQHF,TGTGCCAGCAGTTTGGTGACAGGGTCGAATCAGCCCCAGCATTTT
-,-,TRBJ2-2,TRBV11-3,CASSLREIGELFF,TGTGCCAGCAGCTTGAGGGAGATCGGGGAGCTGTTTTTT
-,TRBD1,TRBJ1-5,TRBV6-1,CASRGTGDLQPQHF,TGTGCCAGCAGAGGGACAGGGGATCTGCAGCCCCAGCATTTT
many,-,TRBJ2-1,TRBV12-3/TRBV12-4,CASSPVDLRANNEQFF,TGTGCCAGCAGTCCCGTCGACCTAAGAGCCAACAATGAGCAGTTCTTC
-,TRBD2,TRBJ2-5,TRBV7-2,CASSSMPGGSGETQYF,TGTGCCAGCAGCTCCATGCCCGGCGGGAGTGGGGAGACCCAGTACTTC
many,-,TRBJ1-2,TRBV6-9,CASSYRGHYGYTF,TGTGCCAGCAGTTACCGGGGTCACTATGGCTACACCTTC
many,-,TRBJ1-1,TRBV3-1,CASRQGVRNTEAFF,TGTGCCAGCAGACAAGGGGTAAGGAACACTGAAGCTTTCTTT
many,TRBD2,TRBJ2-1,TRBV7-2,CASSSVAGGRSEQFF,TGTGCCAGCAGCTCCGTAGCGGGAGGGAGGAGTGAGCAGTTCTTC
many,TRBD1,TRBJ1-2,TRBV27,CASRSTTDRVWGGYTF,TGTGCCAGCAGGTCGACAACAGACAGGGTTTGGGGCGGCTACACCTTC
few,-,TRBJ2-7,TRBV9,CASSPRGLSYEQYF,TGTGCCAGCAGCCCTAGGGGCCTCTCCTACGAGCAGTACTTC
many,-,TRBJ1-2,TRBV13,CASSLGVWDGYTF,TGTGCCAGCAGCTTAGGGGTGTGGGATGGCTACACCTTC
many,TRBD2,TRBJ2-2,TRBV3-1,CASSRTSGTGTGELFF,TGTGCCAGCAGCCGAACTAGCGGGACGGGCACCGGGGAGCTGTTTTTT
-,-,TRBJ2-7,TRBV5-1,CASSREPGRVTYEQYF,TGCGCCAGCAGCCGGGAGCCGGGACGGGTGACCTACGAGCAGTACTTC
few,-,TRBJ2-7,TRBV3-1,CASSQGMGSYEQYF,TGTGCCAGCAGCCAAGGTATGGGGTCGTACGAGCAGTACTTC
many,-,TRBJ2-5,TRBV11-2,CASSLETQYF,TGTGCCAGCAGCTTGGAGACCCAGTACTTC
-,TRBD1,TRBJ1-3,TRBV25-1,CASSGYRGSGNTIYF,TGTGCCAGCAGTGGGTACAGGGGCTCTGGAAACACCATATATTTT
-,-,TRBJ1-5,TRBV18,CASSKWNENQPQHF,TGTGCCAGCTCAAAGTGGAACGAGAATCAGCCCCAGCATTTT